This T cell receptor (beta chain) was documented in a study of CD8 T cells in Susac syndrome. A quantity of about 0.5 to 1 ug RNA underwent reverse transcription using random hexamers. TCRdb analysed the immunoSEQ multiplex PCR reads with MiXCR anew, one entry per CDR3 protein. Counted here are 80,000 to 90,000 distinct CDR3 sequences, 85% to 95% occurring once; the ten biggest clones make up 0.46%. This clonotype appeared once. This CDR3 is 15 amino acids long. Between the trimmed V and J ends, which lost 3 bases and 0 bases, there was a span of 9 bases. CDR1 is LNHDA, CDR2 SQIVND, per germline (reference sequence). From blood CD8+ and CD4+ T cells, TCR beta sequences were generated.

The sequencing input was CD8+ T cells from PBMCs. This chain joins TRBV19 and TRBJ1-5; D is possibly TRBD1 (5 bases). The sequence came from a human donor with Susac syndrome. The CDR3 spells CASSMGRYSNQPQHF. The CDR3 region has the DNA TGTGCCAGTAGTATGGGGCGGTATAGCAATCAGCCCCAGCATTTT.